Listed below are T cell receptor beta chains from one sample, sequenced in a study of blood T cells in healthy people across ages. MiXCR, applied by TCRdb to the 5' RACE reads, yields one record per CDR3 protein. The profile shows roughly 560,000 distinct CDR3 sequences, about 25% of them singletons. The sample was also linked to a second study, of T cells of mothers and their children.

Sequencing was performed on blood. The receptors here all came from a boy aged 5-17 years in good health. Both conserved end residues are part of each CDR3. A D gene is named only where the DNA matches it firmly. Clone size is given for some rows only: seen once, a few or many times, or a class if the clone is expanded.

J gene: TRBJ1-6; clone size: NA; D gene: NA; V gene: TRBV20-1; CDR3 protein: CSTGGDSPLHF; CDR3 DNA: TGCAGTACCGGGGGGGATTCACCCCTCCACTTT
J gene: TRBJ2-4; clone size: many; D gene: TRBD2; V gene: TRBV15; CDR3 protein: CATSRGPGATSGTENIQYF; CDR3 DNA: TGTGCCACCAGCAGAGGCCCCGGGGCCACTAGCGGGACCGAAAACATTCAGTACTTC
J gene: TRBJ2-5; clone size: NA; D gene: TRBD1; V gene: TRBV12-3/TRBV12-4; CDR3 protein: CASTWTGVQETQYF; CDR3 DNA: TGTGCCAGCACATGGACAGGGGTCCAAGAGACCCAGTACTTC
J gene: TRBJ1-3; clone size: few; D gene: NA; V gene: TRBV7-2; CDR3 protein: CASSLDLSPNTIYF; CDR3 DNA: TGTGCCAGCAGCTTAGATCTTTCTCCAAACACCATATATTTT
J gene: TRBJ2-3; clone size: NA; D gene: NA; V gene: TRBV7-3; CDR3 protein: CASSLTGLGGGTQYF; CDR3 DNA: TGTGCCAGCAGCTTAACGGGGCTGGGGGGAGGTACGCAGTATTTT
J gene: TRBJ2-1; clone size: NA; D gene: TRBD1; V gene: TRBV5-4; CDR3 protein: CASSVGTAVSYNEQFF; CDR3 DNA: TGTGCCAGCAGCGTTGGGACAGCAGTTTCCTACAATGAGCAGTTCTTC
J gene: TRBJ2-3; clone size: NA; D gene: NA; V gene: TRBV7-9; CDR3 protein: CASSSNPAQYF; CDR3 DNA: TGTGCCAGCAGCTCCAACCCGGCGCAGTATTTT
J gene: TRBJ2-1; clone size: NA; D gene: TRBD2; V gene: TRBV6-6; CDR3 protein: CASSYGRGGDNEQFF; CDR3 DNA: TGTGCCAGCAGCTACGGTCGGGGGGGTGACAATGAGCAGTTCTTC
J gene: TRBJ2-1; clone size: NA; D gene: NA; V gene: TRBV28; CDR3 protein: CASSYHSTPKNEQFF; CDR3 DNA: TGTGCCAGCAGTTACCACTCAACCCCTAAGAATGAGCAGTTCTTC
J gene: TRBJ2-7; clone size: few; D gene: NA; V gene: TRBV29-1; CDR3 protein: CSARDGTYEQYF; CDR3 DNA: TGCAGCGCCAGGGACGGCACCTACGAGCAGTACTTC
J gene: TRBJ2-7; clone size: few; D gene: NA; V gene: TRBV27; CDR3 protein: CASTARQNEQYF; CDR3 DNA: TGTGCCAGCACCGCCCGACAGAACGAGCAGTACTTC
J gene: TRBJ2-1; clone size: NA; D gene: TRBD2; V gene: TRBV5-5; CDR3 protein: CASSFTGLDWGRFF; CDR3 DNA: TGTGCCAGCAGCTTCACGGGACTAGATTGGGGTCGGTTCTTC
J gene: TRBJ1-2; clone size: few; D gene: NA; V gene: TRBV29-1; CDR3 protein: CSVERVLGAGYTF; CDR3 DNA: TGCAGCGTTGAAAGAGTGCTAGGGGCTGGCTACACCTTC
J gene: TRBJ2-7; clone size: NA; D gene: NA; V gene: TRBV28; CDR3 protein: CATTEPTYSYEQYF; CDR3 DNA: TGTGCCACCACCGAACCCACCTACTCCTACGAGCAGTACTTC
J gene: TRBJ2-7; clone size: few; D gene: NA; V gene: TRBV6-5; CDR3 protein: CASSYGQGGSYEQYF; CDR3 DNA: TGTGCCAGCAGTTACGGTCAGGGCGGATCCTACGAGCAGTACTTC
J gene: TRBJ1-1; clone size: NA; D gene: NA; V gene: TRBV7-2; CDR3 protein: CASSQDPGTEAFF; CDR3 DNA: TGTGCCAGCAGCCAGGACCCTGGTACTGAAGCTTTCTTT
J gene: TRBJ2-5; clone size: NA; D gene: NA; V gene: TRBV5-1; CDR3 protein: CASSFAGSETQYF; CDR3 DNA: TGCGCCAGCAGCTTTGCGGGTAGTGAGACCCAGTACTTC
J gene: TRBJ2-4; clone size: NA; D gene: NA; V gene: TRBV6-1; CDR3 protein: CASSSEGTVAKNIQYF; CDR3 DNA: TGTGCCAGCAGCTCTGAAGGGACGGTAGCCAAAAACATTCAGTACTTC
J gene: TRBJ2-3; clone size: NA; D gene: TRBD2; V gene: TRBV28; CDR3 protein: CASNLAVVSDTQYF; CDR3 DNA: TGTGCCAGCAACCTAGCGGTAGTGTCAGATACGCAGTATTTT
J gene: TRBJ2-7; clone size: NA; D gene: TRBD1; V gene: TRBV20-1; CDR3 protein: CSAPDRGHEQYF; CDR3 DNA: TGCAGTGCGCCGGACAGGGGTCACGAGCAGTACTTC
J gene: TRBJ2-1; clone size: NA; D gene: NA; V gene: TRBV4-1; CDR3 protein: CASSQKTGQGSYNEQFF; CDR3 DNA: TGCGCCAGCAGCCAAAAGACGGGGCAGGGATCCTACAATGAGCAGTTCTTC
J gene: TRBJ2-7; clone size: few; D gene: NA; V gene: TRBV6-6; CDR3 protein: CASRDQVEQYF; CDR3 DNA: TGTGCCAGCAGGGACCAGGTCGAGCAGTACTTC
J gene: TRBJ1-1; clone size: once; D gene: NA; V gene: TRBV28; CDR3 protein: CASSLGGRVRRLGTEAFF; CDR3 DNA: TGTGCCAGCAGTTTAGGTGGTAGAGTGAGGAGGCTGGGCACTGAAGCTTTCTTT
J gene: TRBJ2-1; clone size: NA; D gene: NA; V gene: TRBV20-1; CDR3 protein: CSARDRADNNVQFF; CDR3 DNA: TGCAGTGCTAGAGACCGTGCGGATAACAATGTGCAGTTCTTC
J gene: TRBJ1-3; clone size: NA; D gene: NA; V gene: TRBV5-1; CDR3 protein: CASSLVGTGNTIYF; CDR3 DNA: TGCGCCAGCAGCTTAGTAGGGACCGGAAACACCATATATTTT
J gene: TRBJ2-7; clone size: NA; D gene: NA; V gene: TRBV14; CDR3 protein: CASSQEFLNEQYF; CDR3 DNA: TGTGCCAGCAGCCAAGAGTTTCTCAACGAGCAGTACTTC
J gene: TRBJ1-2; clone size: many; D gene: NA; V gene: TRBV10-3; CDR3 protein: CAISESGLMAGNYGYTF; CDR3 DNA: TGTGCCATCAGTGAGTCTGGGTTAATGGCAGGGAACTATGGCTACACCTTC
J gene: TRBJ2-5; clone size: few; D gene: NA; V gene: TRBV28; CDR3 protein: CASSDFERGTGTQYF; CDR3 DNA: TGTGCCAGCAGTGACTTTGAGCGCGGGACGGGGACCCAGTACTTC
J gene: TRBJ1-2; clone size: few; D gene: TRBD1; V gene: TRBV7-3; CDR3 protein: CASSSGQDYTF; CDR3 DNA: TGTGCCAGCAGCAGTGGACAGGATTACACCTTC
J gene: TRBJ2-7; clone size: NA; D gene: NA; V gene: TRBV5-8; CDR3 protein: CASRITGISYEQYF; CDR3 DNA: TGTGCCAGCAGGATCACAGGGATCTCCTACGAGCAGTACTTC
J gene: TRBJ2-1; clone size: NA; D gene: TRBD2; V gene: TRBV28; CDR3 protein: CASSSTTGLASYNEQFF; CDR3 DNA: TGTGCCAGCAGTTCAACGACGGGACTAGCATCCTACAATGAGCAGTTCTTC
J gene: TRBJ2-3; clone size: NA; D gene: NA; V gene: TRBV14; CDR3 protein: CASSQGRVTRYF; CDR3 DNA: TGTGCCAGCAGCCAAGGGCGCGTTACGAGGTATTTT
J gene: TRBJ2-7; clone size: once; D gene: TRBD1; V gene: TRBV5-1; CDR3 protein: CASRVDREVTYEQYF; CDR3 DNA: TGCGCCAGCAGGGTTGACAGGGAAGTAACCTACGAGCAGTACTTC
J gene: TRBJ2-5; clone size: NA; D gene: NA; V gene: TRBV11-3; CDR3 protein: CASSASSTQYF; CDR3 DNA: TGTGCCAGCAGCGCATCGTCGACCCAGTACTTC
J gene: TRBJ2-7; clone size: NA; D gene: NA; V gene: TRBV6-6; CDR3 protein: CASIADGAPYEQYF; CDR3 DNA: TGTGCCAGCATCGCGGATGGCGCGCCGTACGAGCAGTACTTC
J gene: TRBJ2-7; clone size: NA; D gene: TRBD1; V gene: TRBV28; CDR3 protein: CASSFNRDRAYEQYF; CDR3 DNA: TGTGCCAGCAGTTTCAATAGGGACAGAGCCTACGAGCAGTACTTC
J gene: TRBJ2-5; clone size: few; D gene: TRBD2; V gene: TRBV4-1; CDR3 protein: CASRVRPGLAFQETQYF; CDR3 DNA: TGCGCCAGCAGAGTTAGACCGGGACTAGCGTTTCAAGAGACCCAGTACTTC
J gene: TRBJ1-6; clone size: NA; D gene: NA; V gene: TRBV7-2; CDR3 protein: CASSLQGQKDSPLHF; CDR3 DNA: TGTGCCAGCAGCTTACAGGGGCAAAAGGATTCACCCCTCCACTTT
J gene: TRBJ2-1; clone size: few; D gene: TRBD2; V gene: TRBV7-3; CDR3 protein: CASSYSGRAGNEQFF; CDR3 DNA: TGTGCCAGCAGCTATAGCGGGAGGGCCGGCAATGAGCAGTTCTTC
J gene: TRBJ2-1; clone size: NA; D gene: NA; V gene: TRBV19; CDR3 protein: CASSTLASYNEQFF; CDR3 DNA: TGTGCCAGTAGTACACTAGCCTCCTACAATGAGCAGTTCTTC
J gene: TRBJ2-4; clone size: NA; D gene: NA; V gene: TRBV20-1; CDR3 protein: CSAFLENIQYF; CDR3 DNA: TGCAGTGCTTTTTTGGAAAACATTCAGTACTTC
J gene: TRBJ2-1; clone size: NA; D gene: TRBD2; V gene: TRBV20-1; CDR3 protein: CSARDGLAGSHEQFF; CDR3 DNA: TGCAGTGCTAGAGATGGGCTAGCGGGATCCCATGAGCAGTTCTTC
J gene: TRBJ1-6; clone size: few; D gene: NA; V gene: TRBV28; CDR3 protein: CASSLFPRSGRKVSPLHF; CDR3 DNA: TGTGCCAGCAGTTTATTCCCCCGTTCGGGTCGCAAGGTTTCACCCCTCCACTTT
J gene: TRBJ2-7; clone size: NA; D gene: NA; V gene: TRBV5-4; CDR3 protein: CASSLRPSYEQYF; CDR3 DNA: TGTGCCAGCAGTCTCAGACCCTCCTACGAGCAGTACTTC
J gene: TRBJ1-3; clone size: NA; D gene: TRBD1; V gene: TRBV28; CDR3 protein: CASRVDRAGNTIYF; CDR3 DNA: TGTGCCAGCAGGGTGGACAGGGCAGGAAACACCATATATTTT
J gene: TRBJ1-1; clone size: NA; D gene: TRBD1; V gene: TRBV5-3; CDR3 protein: CARSRDRGRAFF; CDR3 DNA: TGTGCCAGAAGCCGGGACAGGGGGCGAGCTTTCTTT
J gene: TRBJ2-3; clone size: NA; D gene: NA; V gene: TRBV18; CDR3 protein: CASSPQNRGPDTQYF; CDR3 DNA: TGTGCCAGCTCACCTCAGAACCGTGGGCCAGATACGCAGTATTTT
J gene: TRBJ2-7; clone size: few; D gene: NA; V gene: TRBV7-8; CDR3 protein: CASSLAGREDYEQYF; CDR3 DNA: TGTGCCAGCAGCTTAGCAGGGCGTGAAGACTACGAGCAGTACTTC
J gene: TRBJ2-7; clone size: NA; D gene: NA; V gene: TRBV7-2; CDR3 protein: CASSLWGDEQYF; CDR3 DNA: TGTGCCAGCAGCTTGTGGGGAGACGAGCAGTACTTC
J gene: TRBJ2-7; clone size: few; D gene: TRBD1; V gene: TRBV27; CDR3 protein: CASTDRGSNYEQYF; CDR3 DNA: TGTGCCAGTACGGACAGGGGGAGCAACTACGAGCAGTACTTC
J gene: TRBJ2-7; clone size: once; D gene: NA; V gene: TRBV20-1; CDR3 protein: CSAWDGGGPYEQYF; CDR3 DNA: TGCAGTGCTTGGGACGGTGGGGGCCCCTACGAGCAGTACTTC
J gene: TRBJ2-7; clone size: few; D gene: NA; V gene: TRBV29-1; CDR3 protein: CSAVDRENEQYF; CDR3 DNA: TGCAGCGCCGTAGACAGAGAGAACGAGCAGTACTTC
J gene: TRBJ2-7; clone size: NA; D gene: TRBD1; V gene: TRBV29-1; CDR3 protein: CSVEGTGGVEQYF; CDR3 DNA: TGCAGCGTTGAGGGGACAGGGGGCGTCGAGCAGTACTTC
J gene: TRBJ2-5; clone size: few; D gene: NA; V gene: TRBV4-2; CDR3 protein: CASSQELGLAETQYF; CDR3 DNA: TGTGCCAGCAGCCAAGAACTGGGTCTGGCGGAGACCCAGTACTTC
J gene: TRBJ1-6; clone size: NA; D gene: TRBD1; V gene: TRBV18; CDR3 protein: CASSPPVSGTGVTRWHNSPLHF; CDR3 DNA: TGTGCCAGCTCACCACCTGTCTCCGGGACAGGGGTGACACGGTGGCATAATTCACCCCTCCACTTT
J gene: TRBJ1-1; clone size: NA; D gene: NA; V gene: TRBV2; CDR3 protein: CASSDHGRGTEAFF; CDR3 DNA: TGCGCCAGCAGTGATCACGGGAGAGGGACTGAAGCTTTCTTT
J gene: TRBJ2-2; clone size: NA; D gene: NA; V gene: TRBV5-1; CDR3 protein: CASSFEVRTGELFF; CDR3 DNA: TGCGCCAGCAGCTTTGAAGTACGCACCGGGGAGCTGTTTTTT
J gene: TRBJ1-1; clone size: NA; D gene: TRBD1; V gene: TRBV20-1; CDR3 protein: CSARDFRAQGGAGTEAFF; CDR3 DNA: TGCAGTGCTAGAGATTTTAGGGCGCAGGGGGGTGCCGGCACTGAAGCTTTCTTT
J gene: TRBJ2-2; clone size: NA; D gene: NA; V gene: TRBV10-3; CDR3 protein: CAISERGATGELFF; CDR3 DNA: TGTGCCATCAGTGAGCGGGGTGCCACCGGGGAGCTGTTTTTT